This T cell receptor (beta chain) was sequenced during a study of CD8 T cells in ankylosing spondylitis. Study conclusions and caveats: Ankylosing spondylitis blood appeared to be characterized by a TCR beta motif of fewer than ten highly homologous variants. Matched ankylosing spondylitis synovial fluid reportedly showed significant enrichment of disease-linked clones. Disease-linked clones were found to be CD8+ and relatively rare in peripheral blood.

TCRdb re-derived calls from the 5' RACE reads in MiXCR, one entry per CDR3 protein. The sample shows 700,000 or so distinct CDR3 sequences, around 19% of them seen only once. Germline V gives CDR1 LGHDT, CDR2 YNNKEL (reference sequence). This CDR3 spans 17 amino acids. The V and J ends lost 2 bases and 4 bases respectively, with 20 bases between them. This clonotype was observed a handful of times. Its antigen remains unidentified. The receptor's source is a male donor with ankylosing spondylitis. V and J are TRBV3-1 and TRBJ1-2; D might be TRBD1 (5 bases). The sample consisted of blood, either unsorted or a sorted T cell fraction (not recorded which). CDR3 loop: CASSQLGGAKSLYGYTF. The CDR3 nucleotides are TGTGCCAGCAGCCAACTCGGAGGGGCCAAGTCCCTCTATGGCTACACCTTC. Full variable domain (missing parts from reference TRBV3-1 and TRBJ1-2): DTAVSQTPKYLVTQMGNDKSIKCEQNLGHDTMYWYKQDSKKFLKIMFSYNNKELIINETVPNRFSPKSPDKAHLNLHINSLELGDSAVYFCASSQLGGAKSLYGYTFGSGTRLTVV.